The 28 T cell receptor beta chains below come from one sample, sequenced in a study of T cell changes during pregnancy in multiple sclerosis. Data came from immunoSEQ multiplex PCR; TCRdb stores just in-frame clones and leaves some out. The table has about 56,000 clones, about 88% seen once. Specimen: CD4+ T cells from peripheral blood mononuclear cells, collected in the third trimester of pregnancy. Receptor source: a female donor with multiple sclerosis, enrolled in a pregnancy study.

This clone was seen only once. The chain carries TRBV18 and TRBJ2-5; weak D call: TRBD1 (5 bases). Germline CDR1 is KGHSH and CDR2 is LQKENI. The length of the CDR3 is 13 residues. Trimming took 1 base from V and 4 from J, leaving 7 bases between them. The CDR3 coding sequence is TGTGCCAGCTCACCACGGGGCAGAGAGACCCAGTACTTC. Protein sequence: CASSPRGRETQYF.

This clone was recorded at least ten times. CDR3 amino acids: CASSPLRTSGGAESGELFF. The CDR3 DNA is TGTGCCAGCAGCCCCCTACGGACTAGCGGGGGGGCCGAGAGCGGGGAGCTGTTTTTT. V is TRBV4-2 and J is TRBJ2-2, with 15 nucleotides matching TRBD2. Unmatched junction bases numbered 13, after V lost 4 bases and J lost 7 bases. This CDR3 comprises 19 residues. Germline CDR1 and CDR2: LGHNA and YNFKEQ.

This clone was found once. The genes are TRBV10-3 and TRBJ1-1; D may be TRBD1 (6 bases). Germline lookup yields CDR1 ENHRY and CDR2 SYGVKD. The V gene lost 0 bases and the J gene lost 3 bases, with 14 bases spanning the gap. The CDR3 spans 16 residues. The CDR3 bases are TGTGCCATCAGTGAGTCAAAACAGGGAACGGACACTGAAGCTTTCTTT. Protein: CAISESKQGTDTEAFF.

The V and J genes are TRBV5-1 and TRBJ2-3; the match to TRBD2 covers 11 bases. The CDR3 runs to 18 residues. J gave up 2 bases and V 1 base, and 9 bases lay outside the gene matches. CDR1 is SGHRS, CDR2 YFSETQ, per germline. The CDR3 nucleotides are TGCGCCAGCAGCTTGCAGATGCTAGCGGGAGGACTCACAGATACGCAGTATTTT. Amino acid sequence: CASSLQMLAGGLTDTQYF.

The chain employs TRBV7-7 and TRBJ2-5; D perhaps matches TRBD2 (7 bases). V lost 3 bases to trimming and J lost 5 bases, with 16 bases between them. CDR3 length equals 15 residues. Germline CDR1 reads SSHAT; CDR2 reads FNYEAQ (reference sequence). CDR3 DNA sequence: TGTGCCAGCAGCTTTGCCGGGGGGCTCACGGAGACCCAGTACTTC. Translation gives CASSFAGGLTETQYF.

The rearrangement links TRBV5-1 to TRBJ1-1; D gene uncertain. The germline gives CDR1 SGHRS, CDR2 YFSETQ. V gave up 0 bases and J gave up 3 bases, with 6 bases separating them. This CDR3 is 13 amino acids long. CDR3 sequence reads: CASSLGEHTEAFF. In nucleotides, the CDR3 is TGCGCCAGCAGCTTGGGCGAACACACTGAAGCTTTCTTT. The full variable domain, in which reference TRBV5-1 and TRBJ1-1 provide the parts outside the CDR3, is KAGVTQTPRYLIKTRGQQVTLSCSPISGHRSVSWYQQTPGQGLQFLFEYFSETQRNKGNFPGRFSGRQFSNSRSEMNVSTLELGDSALYLCASSLGEHTEAFFGQGTRLTVV.

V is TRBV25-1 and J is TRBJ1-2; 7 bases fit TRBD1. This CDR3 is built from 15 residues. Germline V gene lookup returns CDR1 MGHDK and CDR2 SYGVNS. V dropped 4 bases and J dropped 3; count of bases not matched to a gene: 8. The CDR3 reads CASSGNRGLDYGYTF. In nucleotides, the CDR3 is TGTGCCAGCAGTGGGAACAGGGGATTGGACTATGGCTACACCTTC.

The CDR3 is CASSKRGGYNEQFF. The DNA for the CDR3 is TGTGCCAGCAGCAAGCGGGGGGGCTACAATGAGCAGTTCTTC. This rearrangement joins TRBV14 to TRBJ2-1; TRBD2 matches at 10 bases. CDR3 length: 14 residues. Germline values: CDR1 SGHDN, CDR2 FVKESK. V shed 5 bases, J shed 3 bases, and the junction held 1 base outside the gene matches.

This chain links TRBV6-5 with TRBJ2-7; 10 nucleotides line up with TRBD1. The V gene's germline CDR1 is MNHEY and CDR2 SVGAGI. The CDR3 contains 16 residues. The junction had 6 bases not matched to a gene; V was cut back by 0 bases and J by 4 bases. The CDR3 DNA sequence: TGTGCCAGCAGTTACTCGACAGGGGGCTCAACTTACGAGCAGTACTTC. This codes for CASSYSTGGSTYEQYF.

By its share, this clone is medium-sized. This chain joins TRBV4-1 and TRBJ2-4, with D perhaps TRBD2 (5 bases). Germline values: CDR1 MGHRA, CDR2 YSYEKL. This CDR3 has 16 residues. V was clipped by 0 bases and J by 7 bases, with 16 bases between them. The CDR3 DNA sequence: TGCGCCAGCAGCCAAGATATTCTGAGGGTAAAGAACATTCAGTACTTC. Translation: CASSQDILRVKNIQYF.

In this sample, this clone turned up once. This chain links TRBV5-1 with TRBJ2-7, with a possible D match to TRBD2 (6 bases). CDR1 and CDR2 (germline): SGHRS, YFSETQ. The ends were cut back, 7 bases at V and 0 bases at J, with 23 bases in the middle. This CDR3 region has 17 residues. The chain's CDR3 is CASAYLFGTSASYEQYF. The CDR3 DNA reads TGCGCCAGCGCTTATCTTTTCGGGACTTCGGCCTCCTACGAGCAGTACTTC. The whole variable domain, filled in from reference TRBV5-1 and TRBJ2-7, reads KAGVTQTPRYLIKTRGQQVTLSCSPISGHRSVSWYQQTPGQGLQFLFEYFSETQRNKGNFPGRFSGRQFSNSRSEMNVSTLELGDSALYLCASAYLFGTSASYEQYFGPGTRLTVT.

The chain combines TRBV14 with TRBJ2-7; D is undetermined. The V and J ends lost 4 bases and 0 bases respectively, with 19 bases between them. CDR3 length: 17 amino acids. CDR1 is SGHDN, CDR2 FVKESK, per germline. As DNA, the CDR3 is TGTGCCAGCAGCCCTGTTCAGTGGGCTGTAAGCTCCTACGAGCAGTACTTC. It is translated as CASSPVQWAVSSYEQYF.

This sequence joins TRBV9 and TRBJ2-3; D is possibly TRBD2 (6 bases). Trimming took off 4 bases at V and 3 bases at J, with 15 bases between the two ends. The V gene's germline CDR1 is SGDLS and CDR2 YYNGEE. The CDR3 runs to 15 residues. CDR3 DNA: TGTGCCAGCAGCTCGCCGGGACTGATTACAGATACGCAGTATTTT. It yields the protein CASSSPGLITDTQYF.

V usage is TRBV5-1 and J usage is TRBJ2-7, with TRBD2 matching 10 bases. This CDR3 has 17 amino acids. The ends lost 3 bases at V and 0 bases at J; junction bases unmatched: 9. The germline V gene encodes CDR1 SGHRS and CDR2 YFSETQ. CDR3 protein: CASSYLSLAGGSYEQYF. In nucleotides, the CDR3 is TGCGCCAGCAGCTACCTATCATTAGCGGGAGGCTCCTACGAGCAGTACTTC. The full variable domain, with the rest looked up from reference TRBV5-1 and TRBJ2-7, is KAGVTQTPRYLIKTRGQQVTLSCSPISGHRSVSWYQQTPGQGLQFLFEYFSETQRNKGNFPGRFSGRQFSNSRSEMNVSTLELGDSALYLCASSYLSLAGGSYEQYFGPGTRLTVT.

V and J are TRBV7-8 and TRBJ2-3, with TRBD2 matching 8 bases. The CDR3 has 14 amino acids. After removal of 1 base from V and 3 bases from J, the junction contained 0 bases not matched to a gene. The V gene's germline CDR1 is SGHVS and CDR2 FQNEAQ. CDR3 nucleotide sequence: TGTGCCAGCAGCTTAGGCGGGAGGACAGATACGCAGTATTTT. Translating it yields CASSLGGRTDTQYF.

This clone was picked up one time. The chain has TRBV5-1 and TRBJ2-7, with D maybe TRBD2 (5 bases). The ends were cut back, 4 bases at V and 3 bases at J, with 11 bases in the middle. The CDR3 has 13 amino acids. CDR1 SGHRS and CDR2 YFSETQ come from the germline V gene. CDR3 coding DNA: TGCGCCAGCAGCCGGACTGATTACTACGAGCAGTACTTC. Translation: CASSRTDYYEQYF.

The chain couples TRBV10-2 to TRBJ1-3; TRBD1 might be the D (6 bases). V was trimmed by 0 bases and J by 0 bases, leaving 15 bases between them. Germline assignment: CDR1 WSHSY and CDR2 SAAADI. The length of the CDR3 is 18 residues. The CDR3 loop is CASSESGGGSASGNTIYF. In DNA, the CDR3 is TGCGCCAGCAGTGAGTCGGGAGGGGGGTCGGCCTCTGGAAACACCATATATTTT.

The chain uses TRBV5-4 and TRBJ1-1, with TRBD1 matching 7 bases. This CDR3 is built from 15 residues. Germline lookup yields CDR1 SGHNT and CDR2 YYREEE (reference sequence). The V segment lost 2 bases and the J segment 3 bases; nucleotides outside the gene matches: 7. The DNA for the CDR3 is TGTGCCAGCAGCTTAGGACAGGAGGGCCACACTGAAGCTTTCTTT. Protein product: CASSLGQEGHTEAFF.

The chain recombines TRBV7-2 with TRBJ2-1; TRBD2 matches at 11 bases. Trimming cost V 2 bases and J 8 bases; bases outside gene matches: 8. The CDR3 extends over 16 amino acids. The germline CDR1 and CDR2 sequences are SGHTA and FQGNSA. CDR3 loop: CASSLSTSGGTHEQFF. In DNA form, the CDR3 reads TGTGCCAGCAGCTTATCAACTAGCGGGGGTACTCATGAGCAGTTCTTC.

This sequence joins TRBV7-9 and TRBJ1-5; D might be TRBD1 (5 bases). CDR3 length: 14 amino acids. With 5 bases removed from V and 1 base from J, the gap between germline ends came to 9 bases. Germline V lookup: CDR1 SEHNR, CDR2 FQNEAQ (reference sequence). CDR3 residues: CASSLRGSNQPQHF. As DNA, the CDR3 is TGTGCCAGCAGCCTACGGGGGAGCAATCAGCCCCAGCATTTT.

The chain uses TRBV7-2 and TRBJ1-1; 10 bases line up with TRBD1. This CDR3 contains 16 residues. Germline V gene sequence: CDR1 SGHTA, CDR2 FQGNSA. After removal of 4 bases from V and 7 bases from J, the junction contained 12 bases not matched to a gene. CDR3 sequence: CASSSGQGSFTGEAFF. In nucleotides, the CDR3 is TGTGCCAGCAGCTCGGGACAGGGGAGTTTCACTGGTGAAGCTTTCTTT.

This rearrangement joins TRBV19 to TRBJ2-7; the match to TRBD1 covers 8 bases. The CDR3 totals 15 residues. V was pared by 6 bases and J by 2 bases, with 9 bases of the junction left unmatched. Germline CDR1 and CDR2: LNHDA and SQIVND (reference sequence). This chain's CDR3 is CASRDSDRDTYEQYF. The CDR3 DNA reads TGTGCCAGTAGGGATTCGGACAGGGACACCTACGAGCAGTACTTC.

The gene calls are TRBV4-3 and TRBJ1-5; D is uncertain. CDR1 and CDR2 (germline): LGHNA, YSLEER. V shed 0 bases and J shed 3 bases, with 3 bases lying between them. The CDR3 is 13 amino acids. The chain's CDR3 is CASSQDLNQPQHF. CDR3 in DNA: TGCGCCAGCAGCCAAGATCTCAATCAGCCCCAGCATTTT.

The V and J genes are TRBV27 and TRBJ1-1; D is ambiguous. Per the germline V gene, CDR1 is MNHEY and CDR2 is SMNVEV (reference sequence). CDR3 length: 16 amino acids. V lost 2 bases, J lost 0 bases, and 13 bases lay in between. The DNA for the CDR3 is TGTGCCAGCAGTTTACTTGGCGACTTCATGAACACTGAAGCTTTCTTT. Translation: CASSLLGDFMNTEAFF.

CDR3 bases: TGCGCCAGCAGCCGCCGGGGGGAAGCCGGAAGGTACGAGCAGTACTTC. Its translation: CASSRRGEAGRYEQYF. The V and J genes are TRBV23-1 and TRBJ2-7; 7 bases are a match to TRBD2. TRBV23-1 is recorded as an ORF, its role being uncertain. CDR3 length equals 16 residues. The V segment lost 6 bases and the J segment 4 bases; nucleotides outside the gene matches: 15.

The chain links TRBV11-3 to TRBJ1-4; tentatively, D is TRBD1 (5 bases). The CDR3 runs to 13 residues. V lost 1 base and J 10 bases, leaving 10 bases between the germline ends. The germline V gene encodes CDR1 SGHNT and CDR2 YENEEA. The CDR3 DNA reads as TGTGCCAGCAGCTTAGTCCAGGGTGGAAAACTGTTTTTT. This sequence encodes CASSLVQGGKLFF. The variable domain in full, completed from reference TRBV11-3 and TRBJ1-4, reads EAGVVQSPRYKIIEKKQPVAFWCNPISGHNTLYWYLQNLGQGPELLIRYENEEAVDDSQLPKDRFSAERLKGVDSTLKIQPAELGDSAVYLCASSLVQGGKLFFGSGTQLSVL.

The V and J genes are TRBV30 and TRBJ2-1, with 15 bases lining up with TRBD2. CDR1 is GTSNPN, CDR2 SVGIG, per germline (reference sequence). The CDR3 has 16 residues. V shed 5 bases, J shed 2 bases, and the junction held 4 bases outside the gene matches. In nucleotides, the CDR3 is TGTGCCTGGGGACTAGCGGGGGGGCAGGCCTACAATGAGCAGTTCTTC. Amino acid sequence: CAWGLAGGQAYNEQFF.

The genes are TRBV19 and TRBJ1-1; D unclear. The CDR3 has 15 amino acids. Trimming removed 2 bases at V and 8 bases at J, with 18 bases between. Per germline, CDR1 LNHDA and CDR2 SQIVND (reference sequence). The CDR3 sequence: CASSIWNRGGGEAFF. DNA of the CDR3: TGTGCCAGTAGTATATGGAACCGGGGTGGAGGGGAAGCTTTCTTT. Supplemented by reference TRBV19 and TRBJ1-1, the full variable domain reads DGGITQSPKYLFRKEGQNVTLSCEQNLNHDAMYWYRQDPGQGLRLIYYSQIVNDFQKGDIAEGYSVSREKKESFPLTVTSAQKNPTAFYLCASSIWNRGGGEAFFGQGTRLTVV.